The TCR beta chain described here comes from a study of shared clonotypes between healthy human individuals. CD8 cells classed as naive were CD45RO-negative and positively selected for CCR7, excluding terminally differentiated effector memory CD45RA+ cells. Per germline, CDR1 MNHEY and CDR2 SMNVEV (reference sequence). V lost 6 bases and J lost 2, with 10 bases in between. This CDR3 region has 13 residues. This was a deep-level run. Clones were sequenced by immunoSEQ multiplex PCR, and TCRdb holds only the in-frame ones, with some missing. The table records about 680,000 clones, 90% to 95% of them present only once.

The sequencing sample was made of naive CD8+ T cells sorted from blood. This TCR derives from a man younger than 45 in good health. The V call is TRBV27, the J call TRBJ1-1, with a possible D match to TRBD1 (6 bases). The CDR3 DNA follows: TGTGCCAGCAGACAGGGTTTCAACACTGAAGCTTTCTTT. This encodes CASRQGFNTEAFF.